This T cell receptor (beta chain) was sequenced in a study of CD8 T cells in Susac syndrome. Reverse transcription of roughly 0.45 to 1 ug RNA was carried out with random hexamers. TCRdb independently ran MiXCR on the immunoSEQ multiplex PCR reads; one entry per CDR3 protein. The top ten hold over 0.1% of the sample, which has hundreds of thousands of distinct CDR3 sequences, approximately 85% seen once. This CDR3 is built from 14 residues. The ends lost 6 bases at V and 0 bases at J; junction bases unmatched: 4. CDR1 is MNHEY, CDR2 SVGAGI, per germline. The TEMRA cells underwent FACS enrichment, while the CD8+ and CD4+ T cells underwent negative isolation.

This receptor was obtained from a human donor with multiple sclerosis. V usage is TRBV6-5 and J usage is TRBJ1-1, with 7 bases fitting TRBD1. Sequencing input: CD8+ T cells from PBMCs. The CDR3 sequence is CASSPDRMNTEAFF. Here the CDR3 DNA reads TGTGCCAGCAGCCCGGACAGGATGAACACTGAAGCTTTCTTT.